This T cell receptor (beta chain) was recovered during a study of T cells after posttransplantation cyclophosphamide. Study-level results: Donor-recipient repertoire similarity was low at 1-2 months, rising over year one. TRB clonality was highly associated with recipient CMV seropositivity and reactivation. Tissue-infiltrating T cells from skin or gut overlapped little with blood T cells.

In regard to this clone: What it recognizes is unknown.

CDR3 length: 13 residues. Trimming left V 7 bases short and J 3 bases short, with 12 bases between. CDR1 SQVTM and CDR2 ANQGSEA come from the germline V gene. Profiling relied on immunoSEQ multiplex PCR, and the TCRdb table lists in-frame clones only, not all of them. The sample includes 4,000 to 6,000 clones, roughly 80% of them seen just once. Busulfan-fludarabine conditioning, marrow transplant, and cyclophosphamide on days +3 and +4 were administered. The chain carries TRBV29-1 and TRBJ2-2; D might be TRBD1 (7 bases). The TCR originated in a male patient aged 45-59 years who received an allogeneic stem cell transplant from a related donor and was CMV-positive. Some T cells may have originated in the graft donor. Sample: PBMCs, taken after allogeneic stem cell transplant with posttransplant cyclophosphamide. CDR3 sequence (DNA): TGCAGCGCCGGGGGACAGTACACCGGGGAGCTGTTTTTT. This translates into CSAGGQYTGELFF.